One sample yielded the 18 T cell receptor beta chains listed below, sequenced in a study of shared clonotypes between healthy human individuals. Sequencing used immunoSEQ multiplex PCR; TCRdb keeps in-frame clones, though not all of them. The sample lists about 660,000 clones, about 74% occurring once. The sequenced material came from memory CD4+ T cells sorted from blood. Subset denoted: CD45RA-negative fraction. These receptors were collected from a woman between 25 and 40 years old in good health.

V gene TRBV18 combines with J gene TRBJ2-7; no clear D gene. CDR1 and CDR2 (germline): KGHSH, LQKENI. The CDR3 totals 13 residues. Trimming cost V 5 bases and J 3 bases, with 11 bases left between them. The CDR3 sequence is CASSDQVDYEQYF. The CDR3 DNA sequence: TGTGCCAGCTCAGACCAGGTAGACTACGAGCAGTACTTC.

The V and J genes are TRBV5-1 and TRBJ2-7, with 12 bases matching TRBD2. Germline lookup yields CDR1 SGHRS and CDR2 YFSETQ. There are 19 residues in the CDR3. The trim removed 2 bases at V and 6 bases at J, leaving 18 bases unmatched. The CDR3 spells CASSFRTSGMITGSGEQYF. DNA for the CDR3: TGCGCCAGCAGCTTTAGGACTAGCGGGATGATAACGGGGTCGGGCGAGCAGTACTTC.

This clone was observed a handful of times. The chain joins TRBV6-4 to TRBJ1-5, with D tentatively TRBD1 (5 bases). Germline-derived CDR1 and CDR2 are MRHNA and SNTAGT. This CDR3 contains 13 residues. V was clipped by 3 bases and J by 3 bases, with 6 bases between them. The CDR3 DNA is TGTGCCAGCAGTGAACAGGTCAATCAGCCCCAGCATTTT. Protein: CASSEQVNQPQHF.

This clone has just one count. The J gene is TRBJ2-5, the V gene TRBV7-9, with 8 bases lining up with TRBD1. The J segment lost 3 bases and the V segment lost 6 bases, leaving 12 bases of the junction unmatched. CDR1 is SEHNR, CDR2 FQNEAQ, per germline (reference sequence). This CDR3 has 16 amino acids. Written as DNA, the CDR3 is TGTGCCAGCAGACGAGCAGGGGGCATTGGGAAAGAGACCCAGTACTTC. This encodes CASRRAGGIGKETQYF.

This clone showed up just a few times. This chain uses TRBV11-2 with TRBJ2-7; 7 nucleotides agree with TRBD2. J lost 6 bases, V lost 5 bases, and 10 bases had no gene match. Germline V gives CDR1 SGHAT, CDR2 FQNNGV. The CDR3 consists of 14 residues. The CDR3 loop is CASSRDWERGEQYF. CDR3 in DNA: TGTGCCAGCAGCCGGGACTGGGAGCGGGGCGAGCAGTACTTC.

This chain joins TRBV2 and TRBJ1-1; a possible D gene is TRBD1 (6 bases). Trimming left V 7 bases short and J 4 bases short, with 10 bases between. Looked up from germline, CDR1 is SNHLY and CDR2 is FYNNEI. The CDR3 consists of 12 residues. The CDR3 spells CASIEGGTEAFF. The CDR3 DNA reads TGTGCCAGCATTGAGGGGGGCACTGAAGCTTTCTTT.

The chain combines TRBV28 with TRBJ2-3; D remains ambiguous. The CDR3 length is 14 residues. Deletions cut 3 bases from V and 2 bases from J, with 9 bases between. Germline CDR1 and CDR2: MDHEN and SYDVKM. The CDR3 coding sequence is TGTGCCAGCAGTTTCAGTGGGCTCACAGATACGCAGTATTTT. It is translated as CASSFSGLTDTQYF.

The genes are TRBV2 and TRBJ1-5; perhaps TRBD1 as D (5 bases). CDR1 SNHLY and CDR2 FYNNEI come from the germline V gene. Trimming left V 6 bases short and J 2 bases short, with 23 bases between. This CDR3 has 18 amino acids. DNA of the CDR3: TGTGCCAGCAGCTCGCGAAGGGGAGCCGTCCATGGCAATCAGCCCCAGCATTTT. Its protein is CASSSRRGAVHGNQPQHF. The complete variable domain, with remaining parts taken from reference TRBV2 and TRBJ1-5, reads EPEVTQTPSHQVTQMGQEVILRCVPISNHLYFYWYRQILGQKVEFLVSFYNNEISEKSEIFDDQFSVERPDGSNFTLKIRSTKLEDSAMYFCASSSRRGAVHGNQPQHFGDGTRLSIL.

The CDR3 is CASSPTGGRGTEAFF. CDR3 nucleotides: TGTGCCAGCAGCCCGACAGGGGGTAGAGGCACTGAAGCTTTCTTT. This rearrangement joins TRBV6-5 to TRBJ1-1; TRBD1 matches 9 bases. With 6 bases clipped from V and 4 bases from J, the junction kept 9 bases outside the gene matches. Germline lookup yields CDR1 MNHEY and CDR2 SVGAGI. This CDR3 is 15 amino acids long.

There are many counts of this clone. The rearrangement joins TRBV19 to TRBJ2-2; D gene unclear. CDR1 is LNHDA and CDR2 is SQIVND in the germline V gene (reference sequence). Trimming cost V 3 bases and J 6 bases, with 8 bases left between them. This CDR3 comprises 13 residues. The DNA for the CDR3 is TGTGCCAGTAGTATTTTCGGGCCCGGGGAGCTGTTTTTT. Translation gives CASSIFGPGELFF.

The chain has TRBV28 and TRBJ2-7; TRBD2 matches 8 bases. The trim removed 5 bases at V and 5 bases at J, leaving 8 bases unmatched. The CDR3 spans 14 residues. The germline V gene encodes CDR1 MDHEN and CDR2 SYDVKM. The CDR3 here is CASSLSGSVHEQYF. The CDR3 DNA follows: TGTGCCAGCAGTCTCAGCGGGAGTGTACACGAGCAGTACTTC.

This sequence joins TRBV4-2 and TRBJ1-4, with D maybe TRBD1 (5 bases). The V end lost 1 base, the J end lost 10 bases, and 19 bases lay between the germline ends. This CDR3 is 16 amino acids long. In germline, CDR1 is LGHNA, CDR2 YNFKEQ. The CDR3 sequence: CASSQASGTSTAKLFF. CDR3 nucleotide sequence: TGTGCCAGCAGCCAAGCGTCCGGGACTTCTACCGCAAAACTGTTTTTT.

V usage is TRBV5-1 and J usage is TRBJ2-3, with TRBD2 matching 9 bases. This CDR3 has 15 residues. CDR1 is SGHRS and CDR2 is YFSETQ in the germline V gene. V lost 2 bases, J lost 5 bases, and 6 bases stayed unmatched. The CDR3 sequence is CASSFSGSWEDTQYF. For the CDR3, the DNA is TGCGCCAGCAGCTTTAGCGGGAGCTGGGAAGATACGCAGTATTTT.

The DNA of the CDR3 is TGCAGCGCTGACCCGGACAGCGAATATGGCTACACCTTC. Its translation is CSADPDSEYGYTF. The chain couples TRBV29-1 to TRBJ1-2, with D perhaps matching TRBD1 (6 bases). This CDR3 region has 13 residues. The germline V gene encodes CDR1 SQVTM and CDR2 ANQGSEA. V dropped 7 bases and J dropped 5 bases, with 17 bases sitting between them.

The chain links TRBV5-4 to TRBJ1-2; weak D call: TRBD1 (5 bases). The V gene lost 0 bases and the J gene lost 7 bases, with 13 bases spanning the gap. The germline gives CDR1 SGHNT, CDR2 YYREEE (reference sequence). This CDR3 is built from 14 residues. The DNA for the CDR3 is TGTGCCAGCAGCTTGGCCGGAGGGGTTTTTGGCTACACCTTC. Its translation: CASSLAGGVFGYTF.

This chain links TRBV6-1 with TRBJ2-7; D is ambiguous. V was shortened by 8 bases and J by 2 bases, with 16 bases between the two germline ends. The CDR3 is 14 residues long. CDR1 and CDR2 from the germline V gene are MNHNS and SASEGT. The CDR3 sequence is CASLPVSGAYEQYF. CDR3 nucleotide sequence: TGTGCCAGCCTTCCCGTGTCGGGTGCCTACGAGCAGTACTTC.

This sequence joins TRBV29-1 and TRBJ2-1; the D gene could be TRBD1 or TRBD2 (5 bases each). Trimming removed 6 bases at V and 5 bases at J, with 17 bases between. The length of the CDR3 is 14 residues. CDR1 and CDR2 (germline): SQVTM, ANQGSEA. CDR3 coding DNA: TGCAGCGTACAGAGACCAGGGACGGACAATGAGCAGTTCTTC. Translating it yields CSVQRPGTDNEQFF.

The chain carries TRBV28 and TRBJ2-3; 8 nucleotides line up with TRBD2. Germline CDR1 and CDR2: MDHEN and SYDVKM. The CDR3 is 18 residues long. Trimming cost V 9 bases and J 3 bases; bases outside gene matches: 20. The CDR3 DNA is TGTGCCAGTTGGGGAGCGGGAGTGCCTCGTCTGGGGACAGATACGCAGTATTTT. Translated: CASWGAGVPRLGTDTQYF.